The 16 T cell receptor beta chains presented below share a single source sample, sequenced in a study of T cell repertoires in cytomegalovirus infection. These receptors' targets are unknown. Each CDR3 protein is one row after TCRdb ran MiXCR on the reads. The data contain 250,000 to 400,000 distinct CDR3 sequences, around 25% of them singletons. The specimen comprised cultured PBMCs, sampled from culture after CMV antigen stimulation. The receptors were gathered from a human donor in good health (CMV status not recorded). Some clones in this sample may be carry-over from other donors' samples.

This clonotype was counted only a few times. This chain connects TRBV5-1 to TRBJ2-5, with 11 bases matching TRBD2. CDR3 length equals 15 residues. V trimming: 4 bases; J trimming: 4 bases; junction bases outside the gene matches: 6. Germline V CDR1 and CDR2: SGHRS, YFSETQ. Here the CDR3 DNA reads TGCGCCAGCAGCACACTAGCGGGAGTTGTAGAGACCCAGTACTTC. This sequence encodes CASSTLAGVVETQYF.

In its sample, this clonotype was seen a few times. The gene calls are TRBV5-1 and TRBJ2-3; TRBD2 aligns across 7 bases. The CDR3 spans 14 residues. Germline V gene sequence: CDR1 SGHRS, CDR2 YFSETQ. The ends lost 3 bases at V and 2 bases at J; junction bases unmatched: 3. The CDR3 DNA follows: TGCGCCAGCAGCTCCCGGGACTACACAGATACGCAGTATTTT. Amino acids: CASSSRDYTDTQYF.

V gene TRBV2 combines with J gene TRBJ2-1; 7 positions agree with TRBD1. The CDR3 runs to 15 residues. Looked up from germline, CDR1 is SNHLY and CDR2 is FYNNEI. Trimming cost V 5 bases and J 0 bases; bases outside gene matches: 4. CDR3 nucleotide sequence: TGTGCCAGCAGTCGACAGGGTAGCTCCTACAATGAGCAGTTCTTC. Encoded protein: CASSRQGSSYNEQFF.

The genes are TRBV6-2 or TRBV6-3 and TRBJ2-1; 13 positions agree with TRBD2. The CDR3 totals 13 residues. V trimming: 6 bases; J trimming: 10 bases; junction bases outside the gene matches: 3. Germline V gene lookup returns CDR1 MNHEY and CDR2 SVGEGT. The CDR3 loop reads CASRELAGGEQFF. CDR3 nucleotide sequence: TGTGCCAGCAGAGAACTAGCGGGAGGGGAGCAGTTCTTC.

This chain uses TRBV11-3 with TRBJ1-5; D remains unclear. This CDR3 is built from 13 residues. Trimming took 0 bases from V and 5 from J, leaving 5 bases between them. From germline, CDR1 is SGHNT and CDR2 YENEEA. Written as DNA, the CDR3 is TGTGCCAGCAGCTTAGATTACCATCAGCCCCAGCATTTT. Encoded protein: CASSLDYHQPQHF.

This rearrangement joins TRBV18 to TRBJ2-4, with a possible D match to TRBD1 (6 bases). V was pared by 3 bases and J by 6 bases, with 12 bases between. CDR3 length equals 14 residues. Germline values: CDR1 KGHSH, CDR2 LQKENI. The CDR3 is CASSPKGGRNIQYF. In DNA form, the CDR3 reads TGTGCCAGCTCACCGAAAGGGGGAAGAAACATTCAGTACTTC. Using reference TRBV18 and TRBJ2-4 for the parts outside the CDR3, the full variable domain is NAGVMQNPRHLVRRRGQEARLRCSPMKGHSHVYWYRQLPEEGLKFMVYLQKENIIDESGMPKERFSAEFPKEGPSILRIQQVVRGDSAAYFCASSPKGGRNIQYFGAGTRLSVL.

The V call is TRBV4-1, the J call TRBJ1-1; 7 nucleotides line up with TRBD1. Germline V gene lookup returns CDR1 MGHRA and CDR2 YSYEKL. Losses at the gene ends were 4 bases for V and 0 bases for J; bases not matched to a gene: 5. This CDR3 contains 15 residues. CDR3 bases: TGCGCCAGCAGCCCCCAGACAGGGATGAACACTGAAGCTTTCTTT. It encodes CASSPQTGMNTEAFF.

The chain recombines TRBV29-1 with TRBJ1-2; D remains ambiguous. The CDR3 is 14 amino acids. V dropped 0 bases and J dropped 0 bases, with 8 bases sitting between them. The germline V gene encodes CDR1 SQVTM and CDR2 ANQGSEA. The CDR3 loop is CSVEDPMTNYGYTF. The DNA of the CDR3 is TGCAGCGTTGAAGATCCGATGACTAACTATGGCTACACCTTC.

The V and J genes are TRBV5-3 and TRBJ2-5, with TRBD2 matching 7 bases. TRBV5-3 is treated as an ORF (open reading frame) with a function not yet certain. The CDR3 totals 16 residues. V shed 8 bases, J shed 5 bases, and the junction held 18 bases outside the gene matches. The CDR3 loop is CASSPGGSRASETQYF. The CDR3 DNA sequence: TGTGCCAGCAGCCCCGGCGGGAGCCGCGCAAGTGAGACCCAGTACTTC.

This clonotype was seen ten or more times. V gene TRBV7-9 combines with J gene TRBJ1-2; tentatively, D is TRBD1 (5 bases). CDR1 is SEHNR, CDR2 FQNEAQ, per germline (reference sequence). V lost 7 bases and J 4 bases, leaving 13 bases between the germline ends. The CDR3 contains 13 residues. This CDR3 is CASNLDRIYGYTF. CDR3 DNA: TGTGCCAGCAACCTCGACAGAATCTATGGCTACACCTTC.

The chain couples TRBV18 to TRBJ2-1, with 12 bases fitting TRBD2. Losses at the gene ends were 3 bases for V and 1 base for J; bases not matched to a gene: 4. The CDR3 is made up of 17 amino acids. Germline V lookup: CDR1 KGHSH, CDR2 LQKENI. The CDR3 loop reads CASSPPGLAGSYNEQFF. CDR3 DNA sequence: TGTGCCAGCTCACCCCCCGGACTAGCGGGGTCCTACAATGAGCAGTTCTTC.

This chain uses TRBV19 with TRBJ2-5; TRBD2 matches at 9 bases. This CDR3 contains 17 residues. Germline trimming cut 7 bases from V and 1 base from J; bases unmatched to any gene: 13. CDR1 LNHDA and CDR2 SQIVND come from the germline V gene (reference sequence). The CDR3: CASNPRGVAGVQETQYF. CDR3 DNA: TGTGCCAGTAACCCGCGGGGGGTAGCGGGAGTCCAAGAGACCCAGTACTTC.

This clonotype was observed a handful of times. The chain is built from TRBV3-1 and TRBJ1-2; 8 nucleotides align to TRBD1. Germline CDR1 reads LGHDT; CDR2 reads YNNKEL (reference sequence). The CDR3 loop spans 14 amino acids. Trimming removed 0 bases from V and 9 bases from J; junction bases left unmatched: 6. The CDR3, as DNA: TGTGCCAGCAGCCAAGAGAGGACAGGGAGTAGCTACACCTTC. Translated: CASSQERTGSSYTF.

There are a few counts of this clonotype. V is TRBV6-1 and J is TRBJ2-7; TRBD2 agrees at 13 bases. V lost 6 bases and J lost 4; bases outside the gene matches: 12. The CDR3 sequence is 17 residues long. The germline gives CDR1 MNHNS, CDR2 SASEGT. The CDR3 loop reads CASSPRGTSGRVYEQYV. For the CDR3, the DNA is TGTGCCAGCAGCCCGCGGGGAACTAGCGGGAGGGTATACGAGCAGTACGTC.

This clonotype has just a few counts. Its ends do not fully match the called genes, so a read error is possible. J is TRBJ2-3 and V is TRBV7-2, with 8 bases that match TRBD2. Per germline, CDR1 SGHTA and CDR2 FQGNSA. The CDR3 is made up of 15 amino acids. The CDR3 nucleotides read TGTGCCAGCAGATTAGCGGGAACTCGCACAGATACGCAGTATTTT. Its protein product is CASRLAGTRTDTQYF. The variable domain in full, with the rest retrieved from reference TRBV7-2 and TRBJ2-3, is GAGVSQSPSNKVTEKGKDVELRCDPISGHTALYWYRQSLGQGLEFLIYFQGNSAPDKSGLPSDRFSAERTGGSVSTLTIQRTQQEDSAVYLCASRLAGTRTDTQYFGPGTRLTVL.

CDR3 amino acids: CASSISGRAGELFF. The CDR3 DNA sequence: TGTGCCAGCAGTATTAGCGGGAGGGCCGGGGAGCTGTTTTTT. The V gene is TRBV6-8, the J gene TRBJ2-2; 11 bases are shared with TRBD2. Per the germline V gene, CDR1 is MNHGY and CDR2 is SAAAGT. This CDR3 is built from 14 residues. With V trimmed by 5 bases and J by 6 bases, 2 bases remained unmatched.